This T cell receptor (beta chain) was captured by sequencing in a study of shared clonotypes between healthy human individuals. Study in general: The composition of the donors was a couple of women and a few men aged 18 to 49. Every donor yielded three CD4 naive, three CD4 memory, two CD8 naive and one CD8 memory plate.

The naive CD8 fraction comprised CD45RO-negative cells positively selected for CCR7 and excluded terminally differentiated effector memory CD45RA+ cells. Study conclusions and caveats: Non-shared clonotypes showed lower generation probabilities than clonotypes common to all four donors.

Libraries were prepared by immunoSEQ multiplex PCR; TCRdb keeps only in-frame clonotypes and omits some of them. The table shows 2 million or so clones, with roughly 94% occurring only once. Germline V gene lookup returns CDR1 MGHDK and CDR2 SYGVNS. V trimming: 7 bases; J trimming: 8 bases; junction bases outside the gene matches: 12. The CDR3 extends over 15 amino acids. Remarks on this clone: Antigen specificity is unknown.

Source material: naive CD8+ T cells sorted from blood. This receptor was taken from a man aged 18 to 30 in good health. The chain carries TRBV25-1 and TRBJ2-1; 9 bases fit TRBD1. For the CDR3, the DNA is TGTGCCAGCACTACGGGGACAGGGTCGGCGGATGAGCAGTTCTTC. Translating gives CASTTGTGSADEQFF.